The 24 T cell receptor beta chains below come from one sample, sequenced in a study of beta chain features in type 1 diabetes. No antigens are known for them. Of the isolated RNA, all was reverse transcribed, and so the sequenced material was expressed TCRB transcripts. Libraries were prepared by immunoSEQ multiplex PCR; TCRdb keeps only in-frame clonotypes and omits some of them. This sample carries 680,000 or so clones, roughly 13% of them seen once, and the ten largest clones take around 0.022%. General study findings and limits: TCRB CDR3s were moderately but significantly shorter in Type 1 diabetes patients in all four CD4+ subsets.

The specimen sequenced was naive CD4+ T cells from blood. Source of these receptors: a man between 18 and 29 years old with type 1 diabetes.

The chain employs TRBV2 and TRBJ1-2; D unclear. This CDR3 has 11 amino acids. CDR1 and CDR2 (germline): SNHLY, FYNNEI. The germline V and J ends were trimmed by 8 bases and 5 bases, with 9 bases remaining between them. CDR3 sequence (DNA): TGTGCCAGCTGCGTGGAATATGGCTACACCTTC. Translated: CASCVEYGYTF.

The rearrangement links TRBV19 to TRBJ2-7; 7 positions match TRBD1. The CDR3 consists of 16 residues. Germline V gene lookup returns CDR1 LNHDA and CDR2 SQIVND (reference sequence). The ends lost 4 bases at V and 0 bases at J; junction bases unmatched: 9. The CDR3 DNA is TGTGCCAGTAGTACCGGGGACAGAGCCCTCTCCTACGAGCAGTACTTC. It translates to CASSTGDRALSYEQYF. Variable domain in full (rest from reference TRBV19 and TRBJ2-7): DGGITQSPKYLFRKEGQNVTLSCEQNLNHDAMYWYRQDPGQGLRLIYYSQIVNDFQKGDIAEGYSVSREKKESFPLTVTSAQKNPTAFYLCASSTGDRALSYEQYFGPGTRLTVT.

There are a few counts of this clone. The rearrangement uses TRBV10-3 and TRBJ1-2; 7 bases are a match to TRBD1. There are 12 residues in the CDR3. The germline CDR1 and CDR2 sequences are ENHRY and SYGVKD. With 9 bases clipped from V and 4 bases from J, the junction kept 5 bases outside the gene matches. The CDR3 loop reads CAMTRTGYGYTF. The CDR3 coding sequence is TGTGCCATGACTCGGACAGGCTATGGCTACACCTTC.

This clone showed up just a few times. The chain uses TRBV4-1 and TRBJ2-7; no definite D call. The CDR3 extends over 13 amino acids. Trimming removed 0 bases at V and 3 bases at J, with 6 bases between. Per the germline V gene, CDR1 is MGHRA and CDR2 is YSYEKL. CDR3 bases: TGCGCCAGCAGCCAAGATGGAATCTACGAGCAGTACTTC. Translating gives CASSQDGIYEQYF.

This clone occurred a few times. This chain joins TRBV7-9 and TRBJ2-1; 14 bases line up with TRBD2. CDR3 size: 18 residues. J was trimmed by 6 bases and V by 5 bases; bases with no gene match: 12. Germline V CDR1 and CDR2: SEHNR, FQNEAQ (reference sequence). The CDR3 nucleotides are TGTGCCAGCAGCCCGCAAGGAAGACTAGCGGGGGGGCCCAATGAGCAGTTCTTC. Protein product: CASSPQGRLAGGPNEQFF.

V and J are TRBV6-6 and TRBJ2-7; TRBD1 is a possible D gene (5 bases). CDR3 size: 13 residues. The V gene lost 6 bases and the J gene lost 0 bases, with 9 bases spanning the gap. Germline V gene sequence: CDR1 MNHNY, CDR2 SVGAGI (reference sequence). The CDR3: CASRTADSYEQYF. Written as DNA, the CDR3 is TGTGCCAGCAGGACAGCCGACTCCTACGAGCAGTACTTC.

About this clone: At one end, the junction sequence differs from germline, possibly due to a read error. CDR3: CSARVETLSF. Here the CDR3 DNA reads TGCAGTGCTAGAGTCGAAACCCTATCTTTT. The chain joins TRBV20-1 to TRBJ2-3; D ambiguous. Germline V gene lookup returns CDR1 DFQATT and CDR2 SNEGSKA (reference sequence). This CDR3 comprises 10 residues.

The chain links TRBV27 to TRBJ1-6; possibly TRBD1 for D (6 bases). The CDR3 runs 15 residues. The germline V and J ends were trimmed by 5 bases and 9 bases, with 17 bases remaining between them. Per the germline V gene, CDR1 is MNHEY and CDR2 is SMNVEV (reference sequence). The CDR3 DNA reads as TGTGCCAGCAGTGGGGGGGCCACAAGGGTTTCACCCCTCCACTTT. It specifies CASSGGATRVSPLHF.

This sequence joins TRBV9 and TRBJ1-5, with D possibly TRBD1 on 5 matching bases. Germline CDR1 is SGDLS and CDR2 is YYNGEE. This CDR3 is 15 amino acids long. V was cut by 0 bases and J by 5 bases, with 12 bases left in between. DNA of the CDR3: TGTGCCAGCAGCGTAGGGCCAGGGAAAGATCAGCCCCAGCATTTT. Protein sequence: CASSVGPGKDQPQHF.

This clone has just a few counts. This chain links TRBV7-2 with TRBJ2-7, with D hard to call. CDR3 length: 14 residues. The V gene's germline CDR1 is SGHTA and CDR2 FQGNSA. Between the trimmed V and J ends, which lost 8 bases and 7 bases, there was a span of 21 bases. DNA of the CDR3: TGTGCCAGCCGCCCTGGGCAGGTCCGCGTGGAGCAGTACTTC. This translates into CASRPGQVRVEQYF.

The chain is built from TRBV5-1 and TRBJ2-5; D perhaps matches TRBD1 (6 bases). Germline-derived CDR1 and CDR2 are SGHRS and YFSETQ. The CDR3 sequence is 16 residues long. Deletions cut 4 bases from V and 4 bases from J, with 20 bases between. In DNA form, the CDR3 reads TGCGCCAGCAGCACCGGACTCAGGGGCCGAGGAGAGACCCAGTACTTC. This sequence encodes CASSTGLRGRGETQYF.

This chain connects TRBV7-9 to TRBJ2-5; D is perhaps TRBD1 (6 bases). The germline V gene has CDR1 SEHNR and CDR2 FQNEAQ (reference sequence). Trimming removed 5 bases from V and 1 base from J, with 8 bases in between. This CDR3 is 13 amino acids long. CDR3 in amino acids: CASSRDTQETQYF. CDR3 DNA: TGTGCCAGCAGCCGGGACACCCAAGAGACCCAGTACTTC.

This clone was observed a handful of times. V gene TRBV9 combines with J gene TRBJ2-3; TRBD2 matches at 8 bases. Germline CDR1 reads SGDLS; CDR2 reads YYNGEE. V lost 1 base, J lost 4 bases, and 2 bases stayed unmatched. This CDR3 is built from 14 residues. The CDR3 reads CASSVRTSPDTQYF. The DNA of the CDR3 is TGTGCCAGCAGCGTAAGGACTAGCCCAGATACGCAGTATTTT.

The V call is TRBV30, the J call TRBJ1-2; D is unresolved. The CDR3 loop spans 14 amino acids. From germline, CDR1 is GTSNPN and CDR2 SVGIG (reference sequence). Trimming left V 4 bases short and J 5 bases short, with 17 bases between. As DNA, the CDR3 is TGTGCCTGGATGGTAAGGCTGAGCGGATATGGCTACACCTTC. Protein product: CAWMVRLSGYGYTF.

The chain is built from TRBV30 and TRBJ1-6; no firm D call. The CDR3 covers 14 residues. CDR1 is GTSNPN, CDR2 SVGIG, per germline (reference sequence). Trimming took 0 bases from V and 9 from J, leaving 12 bases between them. CDR3: CAWSVEGHGSPLHF. CDR3 DNA: TGTGCCTGGAGTGTAGAGGGCCACGGTTCACCCCTCCACTTT.

This clone was seen more than once but under ten times. The chain uses TRBV7-9 and TRBJ1-2; D not resolved. Germline V gene data show CDR1 as SEHNR and CDR2 as FQNEAQ (reference sequence). Trimming removed 2 bases from V and 2 bases from J, with 12 bases in between. The CDR3 runs to 15 residues. CDR3 bases: TGTGCCAGCAGCTTAACTGCCGCCGGGAACTATGGCTACACCTTC. As protein: CASSLTAAGNYGYTF.

In this sample, this clone turned up a few times. Distinct nucleotide sequences in the sample also encode this CDR3. The chain is built from TRBV28 and TRBJ1-2, with D possibly being TRBD1 (6 bases). This CDR3 spans 14 amino acids. V lost 5 bases, J lost 0 bases, and 10 bases lay in between. Germline CDR1 reads MDHEN; CDR2 reads SYDVKM. The CDR3 reads CASSPGGANYGYTF. CDR3 coding DNA: TGTGCCAGCAGTCCCGGGGGCGCTAACTATGGCTACACCTTC.

The CDR3 is CAIGTGGNNQPQHF. CDR3 DNA sequence: TGTGCCATCGGGACAGGAGGTAACAATCAGCCCCAGCATTTT. The V gene is TRBV10-3, the J gene TRBJ1-5, with 8 bases that match TRBD1. Germline V lookup: CDR1 ENHRY, CDR2 SYGVKD. V dropped 8 bases and J dropped 3; count of bases not matched to a gene: 6. The CDR3 totals 14 residues.

The table lists this clone with a few counts. The V call is TRBV5-1, the J call TRBJ2-3; the D gene is possibly TRBD2 (6 bases). V gave up 4 bases and J gave up 4 bases, with 16 bases separating them. Germline assignment: CDR1 SGHRS and CDR2 YFSETQ. The CDR3 spans 15 residues. The CDR3 loop reads CASSVWLGGADTQYF. In DNA form, the CDR3 reads TGCGCCAGCAGCGTGTGGCTAGGAGGGGCAGATACGCAGTATTTT.

The rearrangement links TRBV18 to TRBJ2-5, with 10 bases identical to TRBD1. This CDR3 spans 17 amino acids. The germline V gene encodes CDR1 KGHSH and CDR2 LQKENI. V gave up 2 bases and J gave up 5 bases; unmatched junction bases: 11. This CDR3 is CASSPNPGQGTEETQYF. CDR3 in DNA: TGTGCCAGCTCACCAAACCCGGGACAGGGGACGGAGGAGACCCAGTACTTC.

This clone has more than one count but fewer than ten. The rearrangement joins TRBV19 to TRBJ2-4; D gene uncertain. CDR1 and CDR2 (germline): LNHDA, SQIVND (reference sequence). CDR3 length: 15 amino acids. Trimming removed 4 bases from V and 0 bases from J, with 10 bases in between. The CDR3 reads CASSRAALAKNIQYF. As DNA, the CDR3 is TGTGCCAGTAGTAGGGCTGCGCTAGCCAAAAACATTCAGTACTTC.

This clone turned up a few times. This chain connects TRBV7-9 to TRBJ2-7, with D possibly TRBD2 on 6 matching bases. The CDR3 has 14 amino acids. Trimming stripped 5 bases from V and 3 bases from J, with 14 bases between. Looked up from germline, CDR1 is SEHNR and CDR2 is FQNEAQ (reference sequence). CDR3: CASSPASVNYEQYF. Written as DNA, the CDR3 is TGTGCCAGCAGCCCGGCTAGCGTAAACTACGAGCAGTACTTC.

The V call is TRBV11-1, the J call TRBJ1-2, with D possibly matching TRBD1 (6 bases). Per the germline V gene, CDR1 is SGHAT and CDR2 is FQDESV (reference sequence). The CDR3 has 12 residues. Deletions cut 4 bases from V and 3 bases from J, with 6 bases between. CDR3 loop: CASSSGDYGYTF. As DNA, the CDR3 is TGTGCCAGCAGCTCAGGGGACTATGGCTACACCTTC.

V and J are TRBV10-3 and TRBJ1-2, with 10 nucleotides matching TRBD1. The CDR3 length is 13 residues. Losses at the gene ends were 4 bases for V and 8 bases for J; bases not matched to a gene: 4. Germline values: CDR1 ENHRY, CDR2 SYGVKD. CDR3 protein: CAISVGTGDGYTF. In nucleotides, the CDR3 is TGTGCCATCAGTGTGGGGACAGGGGACGGCTACACCTTC.